This is a list of T cell receptor beta chains from one sample in a study of OX40 agonist ivuxolimab in advanced cancers. TCRdb keeps only in-frame clones here, not all; method: immunoSEQ multiplex PCR. Of approximately 35,000 clones in the sample, 88% were seen once. This material consisted of CD4+ or CD8+ T cells sorted from blood, taken in a trial of the OX40 agonist ivuxolimab. The receptors were sampled from an adult with an advanced solid tumor such as melanoma, head and neck, liver or kidney cancer. CDR3s leave out the opening cysteine and the closing phenylalanine or tryptophan.

TRBV27,ASRRAGRNQPQH
TRBV2,ASSEVRLAVYEQY
TRBV6-6,ASSLPGQGYNEQF
TRBV18,ASSSHRDYNSPLH
TRBV6-4,ASSGTGTGVREQF
TRBV5-5,ASSFGSLGTYEQY
TRBV7-2,ASSLGATGTNNEQF
TRBV29-1,SVGVIQGSGELF
TRBV7-8,ASSTRTSGRGETQY
TRBV6-5,ASRGGADTGELF
TRBV30,AWSQLASNEQF
TRBV28,ASSLQKETQY
TRBV6-1,ASSERDSASTDTQY
TRBV4-2,ASSQPSSGRAYEQY
TRBV2,ASIGGLTSNTEAF
TRBV5-1,ASSTGGAGGPADTQY
TRBV29-1,SVKQGSHEQF
TRBV11-2,ASGGESSSYNEQF
TRBV19,ASWGGVPSTDTQY
TRBV6-1,ASRDGRMNEQF
TRBV4-1,ASSQVYNEQF
TRBV7-6,ASSPGLAGGRNTGELF
TRBV7-9,ASSLGQGIDYYGYT
TRBV6-5,ASSYSGLNTGELF
TRBV6-4,ASSDRGLYTDTQY
TRBV20-1,SARDRGVQH
TRBV14,ASSQVRGREQY
TRBV6-5,ASSYGPGSSYEQY
TRBV7-6,ASSVRPRGRPTDTQY
TRBV5-1,ASSFGGRYNSPLH
TRBV6-1,ASGDRGSPGEQF
TRBV4-1,ASSQVVTGFSGNTIY
TRBV10-3,ATAPRQGPYEQY
TRBV6-4,ASRLQGGTDTQY
TRBV11-3,ASSSGGTGGCSEETQY
TRBV28,ASSLGGRGVRTQY
TRBV5-6,ASSLFGGQETQY
TRBV7-9,ASSHNGVKRNEQF
TRBV5-6,ASSWALRAGGTDTQY
TRBV30,AWKWLAGINTGELF
TRBV11-2,ASSLDRVGTEAF
TRBV6-1,ASSRDREAHEQY
TRBV10-3,AISETDRTSSYEQY